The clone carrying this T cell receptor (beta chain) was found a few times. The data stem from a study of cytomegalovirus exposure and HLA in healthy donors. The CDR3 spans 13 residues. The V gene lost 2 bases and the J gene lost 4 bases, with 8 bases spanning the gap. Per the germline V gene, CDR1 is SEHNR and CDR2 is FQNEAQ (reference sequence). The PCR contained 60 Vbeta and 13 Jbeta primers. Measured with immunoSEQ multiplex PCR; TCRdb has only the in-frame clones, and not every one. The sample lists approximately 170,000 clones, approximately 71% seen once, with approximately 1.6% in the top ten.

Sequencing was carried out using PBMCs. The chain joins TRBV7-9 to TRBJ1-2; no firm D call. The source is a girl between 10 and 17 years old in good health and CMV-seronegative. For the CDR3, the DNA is TGTGCCAGCAGCTTAACGGTTCTCTATGGCTACACCTTC. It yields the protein CASSLTVLYGYTF.